These T cell receptor beta chains were read from a single sample in a study of blood T cell repertoires in COVID-19. TCRdb's copy holds only in-frame clones and misses some; the assay was immunoSEQ multiplex PCR. Among some 250,000 clones listed, around four fifths were seen once. Sequenced sample: peripheral blood. These receptors were taken from a man aged 60 to 69 with acute or convalescent COVID-19. Each CDR3 is given with its conserved first and last residue. Each record gives: clone size, D gene, J gene, V gene, CDR3 DNA, CDR3 protein. The D gene is left open where the match is weak. The listing skips clone size in some rows; elsewhere it reads once, few, many or a size class.

clone_size: NA; d_call: TRBD1; j_call: TRBJ1-1; v_call: TRBV7-2; cdr3_nt: TGTGCCAGCAGCGCGGACAGGGTGAACACTGAAGCTTTCTTT; cdr3_aa: CASSADRVNTEAFF
clone_size: NA; d_call: NA; j_call: TRBJ1-5; v_call: TRBV19; cdr3_nt: TGTGCCAGTAGTATTCGACAGAGTTATGGCAATCAGCCCCAGCATTTT; cdr3_aa: CASSIRQSYGNQPQHF
clone_size: NA; d_call: NA; j_call: TRBJ1-4; v_call: TRBV3-1/TRBV3-2; cdr3_nt: TGTGCCAGCAGCCAAGCCGGAGAGGGAGAAAAACTGTTTTTT; cdr3_aa: CASSQAGEGEKLFF
clone_size: NA; d_call: TRBD1; j_call: TRBJ1-3; v_call: TRBV5-1; cdr3_nt: TGCGCCAGCAGCTTAAACCAACAGGGGGCTGGAAACACCATATATTTT; cdr3_aa: CASSLNQQGAGNTIYF
clone_size: NA; d_call: TRBD2; j_call: TRBJ2-3; v_call: TRBV7-6; cdr3_nt: TGTGCCAGCAGCTTAGGGGTACTAGCGGGAGGTCCCTCCACAGATACGCAGTATTTT; cdr3_aa: CASSLGVLAGGPSTDTQYF
clone_size: NA; d_call: TRBD2; j_call: TRBJ2-1; v_call: TRBV29-1; cdr3_nt: TGCAGCGTTGAAGGCGGGAGAGGGGTTGATGAGCAGTTCTTC; cdr3_aa: CSVEGGRGVDEQFF
clone_size: NA; d_call: TRBD1; j_call: TRBJ1-3; v_call: TRBV12-5; cdr3_nt: TGTGCTAGTGGCCCCAGGGGGCTCGATGGAAACACCATATATTTT; cdr3_aa: CASGPRGLDGNTIYF
clone_size: few; d_call: TRBD1; j_call: TRBJ1-1; v_call: TRBV5-8; cdr3_nt: TGTGCCAGCAGGTTCCGGACAGGGAGAAGGGCTGAAGCTTTCTTT; cdr3_aa: CASRFRTGRRAEAFF
clone_size: NA; d_call: TRBD1; j_call: TRBJ1-4; v_call: TRBV16; cdr3_nt: TGTGCCAGCAGCCGGAATACCCGGACAGGGGCGAGTGAAAAACTGTTTTTT; cdr3_aa: CASSRNTRTGASEKLFF
clone_size: NA; d_call: TRBD1; j_call: TRBJ2-1; v_call: TRBV7-3; cdr3_nt: TGTGCCAGCAGCTTAGACGGGGGACAGGGCGAGCGGTTCTTC; cdr3_aa: CASSLDGGQGERFF
clone_size: NA; d_call: NA; j_call: TRBJ2-1; v_call: TRBV5-1; cdr3_nt: TGCGCCAGCAGCACTTACTCCTCAAGCTCCTACAATGAGCAGTTCTTC; cdr3_aa: CASSTYSSSSYNEQFF
clone_size: NA; d_call: TRBD2; j_call: TRBJ2-4; v_call: TRBV4-2; cdr3_nt: TGTGCCAGCAGCCAGCGCTTGAGCGGGGGGGCCTTGAACATTCAGTACTTC; cdr3_aa: CASSQRLSGGALNIQYF
clone_size: NA; d_call: NA; j_call: TRBJ2-3; v_call: TRBV18; cdr3_nt: TGTGCCAGCTCTCAAGGGACTCTTAGCACAGATACGCAGTATTTT; cdr3_aa: CASSQGTLSTDTQYF
clone_size: NA; d_call: NA; j_call: TRBJ1-1; v_call: TRBV27; cdr3_nt: TGTGCCAGCGGGAGAAGGGGGACTGAAGCTTTCTTT; cdr3_aa: CASGRRGTEAFF
clone_size: few; d_call: TRBD2; j_call: TRBJ2-7; v_call: TRBV28; cdr3_nt: TGTGCCAGCAGGCCCGGACTAGCGGGAGGGCTAAACTACGAGCAGTACTTC; cdr3_aa: CASRPGLAGGLNYEQYF
clone_size: NA; d_call: TRBD1; j_call: TRBJ2-1; v_call: TRBV5-8; cdr3_nt: TGTGCCAGCAGCATACGACAGGGGAAGACTTACAATGAGCAGTTCTTC; cdr3_aa: CASSIRQGKTYNEQFF
clone_size: NA; d_call: NA; j_call: TRBJ1-2; v_call: TRBV4-3; cdr3_nt: TGCGCCAGCAGCCAAGGCCCAGGGGCCGACTATGGCTACACCTTC; cdr3_aa: CASSQGPGADYGYTF
clone_size: NA; d_call: NA; j_call: TRBJ2-7; v_call: TRBV5-4; cdr3_nt: TGTGCCAGCAGCGCCCGGGTCGGGGGGCCTTCCTACGAGCAGTACTTC; cdr3_aa: CASSARVGGPSYEQYF
clone_size: NA; d_call: NA; j_call: TRBJ1-2; v_call: TRBV12-3/TRBV12-4; cdr3_nt: TGTGCCAGCAAAAGGGAGGGTGGCTACACCTTC; cdr3_aa: CASKREGGYTF
clone_size: NA; d_call: TRBD1; j_call: TRBJ1-2; v_call: TRBV6-6; cdr3_nt: TGTGCCAGCAGTTTGACAGGGAACTATGGCTACACCTTC; cdr3_aa: CASSLTGNYGYTF
clone_size: NA; d_call: NA; j_call: TRBJ2-2; v_call: TRBV3-1/TRBV3-2; cdr3_nt: TGTGCCAGCAGCCCATCCCAGCGTAGACCCCTTGCTGGGGAGCTGTTTTTT; cdr3_aa: CASSPSQRRPLAGELFF
clone_size: NA; d_call: TRBD2; j_call: TRBJ2-7; v_call: TRBV3-1/TRBV3-2; cdr3_nt: TGTGCCAGCAGCCAAGCGGGGGGGCCGGGGGAGCAGTACTTC; cdr3_aa: CASSQAGGPGEQYF
clone_size: once; d_call: NA; j_call: TRBJ1-5; v_call: TRBV2; cdr3_nt: TGTGCCAGCAGTGAAGGAAACAGGGTCTACAATCAGCCCCAGCATTTT; cdr3_aa: CASSEGNRVYNQPQHF
clone_size: few; d_call: TRBD2; j_call: TRBJ2-1; v_call: TRBV30; cdr3_nt: TGTGCCTGGAGTGTAGCGGGGAATGAGCAGTTCTTC; cdr3_aa: CAWSVAGNEQFF
clone_size: NA; d_call: TRBD2; j_call: TRBJ2-1; v_call: TRBV4-2; cdr3_nt: TGTGCCAGCAGCCAAGAGCTTTATAGCGGGTCCAGTTCCAACAATGAGCAGTTCTTC; cdr3_aa: CASSQELYSGSSSNNEQFF
clone_size: NA; d_call: NA; j_call: TRBJ1-1; v_call: TRBV5-1; cdr3_nt: TGCGCCAGCAGACGGGAAGGTTGGAATACTGAAGCTTTCTTT; cdr3_aa: CASRREGWNTEAFF
clone_size: NA; d_call: TRBD1; j_call: TRBJ1-2; v_call: TRBV19; cdr3_nt: TGTGCCAGTACCGGGACAGGGGTCTATGGCTACACCTTC; cdr3_aa: CASTGTGVYGYTF
clone_size: NA; d_call: TRBD2; j_call: TRBJ2-1; v_call: TRBV20-1; cdr3_nt: TGCAGTGCTAGTGGAGTGAGCGGGAAGGTCTACAATGAGCAGTTCTTC; cdr3_aa: CSASGVSGKVYNEQFF
clone_size: NA; d_call: NA; j_call: TRBJ2-3; v_call: TRBV5-1; cdr3_nt: TGCGCCAGCAGCTTGTCATGGGTTAGCGCAGATACGCAGTATTTT; cdr3_aa: CASSLSWVSADTQYF
clone_size: once; d_call: NA; j_call: TRBJ1-4; v_call: TRBV3-1/TRBV3-2; cdr3_nt: TGTGCCAGCAGCCCGAACCCGGATGGTAGAGGGAAACTGTTTTTT; cdr3_aa: CASSPNPDGRGKLFF
clone_size: NA; d_call: NA; j_call: TRBJ1-6; v_call: TRBV28; cdr3_nt: TGTGCCAGCAGAAGGACAGCAAATTCACCCCTCCACTTT; cdr3_aa: CASRRTANSPLHF
clone_size: NA; d_call: TRBD1; j_call: TRBJ1-2; v_call: TRBV19; cdr3_nt: TGTGCCAGTAGTACCCGACAGGGACCCAACTATGGCTACACCTTC; cdr3_aa: CASSTRQGPNYGYTF
clone_size: NA; d_call: TRBD2; j_call: TRBJ2-5; v_call: TRBV28; cdr3_nt: TGTGCCAGCAGTTTAGATGCGACTAGCGGGAGAGGGGACCAAGAGACCCAGTACTTC; cdr3_aa: CASSLDATSGRGDQETQYF
clone_size: NA; d_call: TRBD1; j_call: TRBJ1-5; v_call: TRBV6-6; cdr3_nt: TGTGCCAGCAGTTACGGACAGGCCTATAGCAATCAGCCCCAGCATTTT; cdr3_aa: CASSYGQAYSNQPQHF